This TCR beta chain was identified during a study of blood T cell repertoires in COVID-19. At the level of the study: COVID-19 samples, acute and convalescent, were from the United States, Italy and Spain.

Authors' data handling: Estimates of nucleated cell counts were drawn from the amplification of reference gene primers. The data were produced by immunoSEQ multiplex PCR, yet TCRdb's version contains in-frame clones alone and is incomplete. Clone size and V and J calls were adopted from that table, with D and trimming inferred from the DNA. The repertoire consists of about 360,000 clones, with 70% to 90% occurring once and the leading ten covering about 7.1%. Patients in Seattle were enrolled during active infection, then followed longitudinally. Trimming shortened V by 3 bases and J by 0 bases, and 9 bases separated the two germline ends. CDR1 and CDR2 (germline): WSHSY, SAAADI. The CDR3 length is 15 residues.

V and J are TRBV10-2 and TRBJ1-3; D remains ambiguous. The specimen sequenced was peripheral blood. This receptor was obtained from a woman in her fifties or sixties with COVID-19, enrolled during active disease. CDR3 nucleotide sequence: TGCGCCAGCAGTGATCAGTGGAGCTCTGGAAACACCATATATTTT. Its translation: CASSDQWSSGNTIYF.